This T cell receptor (beta chain) was documented in a study of cytomegalovirus exposure and HLA in healthy donors. Study information: The same platform was used for the roughly 130 validation repertoires and the approximately 700 first-cohort repertoires, a later analysis reported.

As to this clone: Antigen: not known.

This CDR3 comprises 14 residues. Trimming shortened V by 3 bases and J by 0 bases, and 12 bases separated the two germline ends. Germline V gene sequence: CDR1 GTSNPN, CDR2 SVGIG (reference sequence). Overall study findings and caveats: In a later analysis, first-cohort TCR clusters were found to tend to co-occur in the 100 to 150 validation repertoires. Reported results showed that the classifier diagnosed cytomegalovirus status with high specificity and sensitivity. The investigators catalogued 150 to 200 TCR beta chains as cytomegalovirus-associated.

The table came from immunoSEQ multiplex PCR; TCRdb's copy has only in-frame clones and leaves some out. This sample has about 360,000 clones, with roughly 88% found just once. The chain uses TRBV30 and TRBJ2-7; weak D call: TRBD1 (6 bases). The sequencing sample was made of PBMCs. The clonotype originates from a young woman in good health and CMV-seronegative. The CDR3 is CAWRGAGSSYEQYF. In DNA, the CDR3 is TGTGCCTGGAGGGGGGCAGGGTCCTCCTACGAGCAGTACTTC.